This is a list of T cell receptor beta chains from one sample in a study of T-cell memory formation after mild COVID-19. TCRdb re-analysed the 5' RACE reads in MiXCR, keeping a single row per CDR3 protein. The sample has some 200,000 distinct CDR3 sequences; about a fifth are singletons. What was sequenced was PBMCs or a T cell subset sorted from them (not recorded which). The receptors stem from an adult woman who had mild COVID-19 (a few samples of this study predate the infection). Cell type and time point are not known. The CDR3 runs from the conserved cysteine through the conserved F or W. The D gene is left open where the match is weak. Size is omitted from some rows. Given values are once, few, many or a class for expanded clones.

cdr3_aa,cdr3_nt,d_call,j_call,v_call,clone_size
CASSLGHNEAFF,TGCGCCAGCAGCTTGGGGCACAATGAAGCTTTCTTT,NA,TRBJ1-1,TRBV5-1,few
CASSFADRSGEQFF,TGTGCCAGCAGCTTCGCGGACAGGTCGGGAGAGCAGTTCTTC,TRBD1,TRBJ2-1,TRBV7-3,few
CASSLVPHNEQFF,TGTGCCAGCAGCCTCGTACCTCACAATGAGCAGTTCTTC,NA,TRBJ2-1,TRBV7-2,few
CASSHRQGYEQFF,TGTGCCAGCAGCCACCGACAGGGCTATGAGCAGTTCTTC,TRBD1,TRBJ2-1,TRBV7-9,NA
CAISESGGDGYTF,TGTGCCATCAGTGAGTCGGGCGGGGATGGCTACACCTTC,NA,TRBJ1-2,TRBV10-3,NA
CSARAYPPAPRLDEQFF,TGCAGTGCTAGAGCCTATCCCCCGGCGCCACGATTGGATGAGCAGTTCTTC,NA,TRBJ2-1,TRBV20-1,once
CASSSLNLNWDRGPEAFF,TGTGCCAGCAGTTCACTAAATCTGAATTGGGACAGGGGACCTGAAGCTTTCTTT,TRBD1,TRBJ1-1,TRBV6-5,few
CASKGTGGETQYF,TGTGCCAGCAAGGGGACAGGGGGAGAGACCCAGTACTTC,TRBD1,TRBJ2-5,TRBV25-1,NA
CASLPLAGDTGELFF,TGTGCCAGCCTCCCACTAGCGGGAGACACCGGGGAGCTGTTTTTT,TRBD2,TRBJ2-2,TRBV6-1,few
CASSPDLGHSSEQYF,TGTGCCAGCAGTCCCGACTTGGGACACTCGAGTGAGCAGTACTTC,NA,TRBJ2-7,TRBV27,few
CASSPGSGAGPLSYNEQFF,TGTGCCAGCAGCCCCGGTTCGGGAGCGGGACCGCTATCCTACAATGAGCAGTTCTTC,TRBD2,TRBJ2-1,TRBV5-5,few
CASSQEIGWPSPYEQYF,TGCGCCAGCAGCCAAGAGATTGGGTGGCCGTCGCCTTACGAGCAGTACTTC,NA,TRBJ2-7,TRBV4-1,few
CASSLPPGLTGNTIYF,TGTGCCAGCAGCTTACCTCCGGGACTTACTGGAAACACCATATATTTT,NA,TRBJ1-3,TRBV5-6,few
CASSQDLAGRYNEQFF,TGCGCCAGCAGCCAAGATTTGGCGGGGCGCTACAATGAGCAGTTCTTC,NA,TRBJ2-1,TRBV4-3,NA
CASSLIADTQYF,TGTGCCAGCAGCTTGATCGCAGATACGCAGTATTTT,NA,TRBJ2-3,TRBV7-9,many
CASSPPQLSHFYEQYF,TGTGCCAGCTCACCTCCACAGTTAAGCCATTTCTACGAGCAGTACTTC,NA,TRBJ2-7,TRBV18,few
CASSQETGSQPQHF,TGCGCCAGCAGCCAAGAAACAGGATCTCAGCCCCAGCATTTT,NA,TRBJ1-5,TRBV4-1,few
CASSYHPGGVDGYTF,TGTGCCAGCAGTTACCATCCCGGGGGGGTGGATGGCTACACCTTC,NA,TRBJ1-2,TRBV6-6,few
CASSVARHSNYGYTF,TGTGCCAGCAGCGTAGCGCGACATTCTAACTATGGCTACACCTTC,NA,TRBJ1-2,TRBV9,few
CASSALGRGDYEQYF,TGTGCCAGCAGTGCTCTCGGCAGGGGTGACTACGAGCAGTACTTC,NA,TRBJ2-7,TRBV6-6,NA
CASSPGSYSNQPQHF,TGTGCCAGCAGCCCCGGTAGTTATAGCAATCAGCCCCAGCATTTT,NA,TRBJ1-5,TRBV6-2/TRBV6-3,few
CASRGQGAISYNEQFF,TGCGCCAGCAGAGGACAGGGGGCCATCTCCTACAATGAGCAGTTCTTC,TRBD1,TRBJ2-1,TRBV23-1,many
CASSPSDFEDSYNEQFF,TGTGCCAGCAGCCCCTCGGACTTTGAAGACTCCTACAATGAGCAGTTCTTC,NA,TRBJ2-1,TRBV7-9,few
CASSSGTDYEQYF,TGTGCCAGCAGCTCTGGAACGGACTACGAGCAGTACTTC,NA,TRBJ2-7,TRBV7-9,NA
CATSDFHTQYF,TGTGCCACCAGTGATTTCCATACGCAGTATTTT,NA,TRBJ2-3,TRBV24-1,NA
CSKLEGRDRNTYEQYF,TGCTCCAAGCTGGAGGGACGGGACAGGAACACCTACGAGCAGTACTTC,TRBD1,TRBJ2-7,TRBV5-1,few
CASSFLGNTDTQYF,TGTGCCAGCAGCTTCTTGGGCAACACAGATACGCAGTATTTT,NA,TRBJ2-3,TRBV7-2,NA
CASSYSTAGWPTDTQYF,TGTGCCAGCAGTTACTCAACAGCGGGGTGGCCCACAGATACGCAGTATTTT,TRBD2,TRBJ2-3,TRBV6-2/TRBV6-3,few
CASSFAAGWGYEQYF,TGTGCCAGCAGTTTCGCGGCGGGATGGGGCTACGAGCAGTACTTC,NA,TRBJ2-7,TRBV28,NA
CASSLVERNEQFF,TGCGCCAGCAGCTTGGTCGAAAGGAATGAGCAGTTCTTC,NA,TRBJ2-1,TRBV5-1,few
CAWSVDRLTQYF,TGTGCCTGGAGTGTTGACCGATTAACGCAGTATTTT,NA,TRBJ2-3,TRBV30,NA
CASSYRAGLDYGYTF,TGTGCCAGCAGTTACAGGGCAGGGTTGGACTATGGCTACACCTTC,NA,TRBJ1-2,TRBV6-5,NA
CASTERVNNEQFF,TGTGCCAGCACCGAGCGGGTGAACAATGAGCAGTTCTTC,NA,TRBJ2-1,TRBV4-2,NA
CSARDQLAGTNEQFF,TGCAGTGCTAGAGACCAACTAGCGGGAACCAATGAGCAGTTCTTC,TRBD2,TRBJ2-1,TRBV20-1,NA
CASSQGHSSSYEQYF,TGCGCCAGCAGCCAAGGGCACAGCAGCTCCTACGAGCAGTACTTC,NA,TRBJ2-7,TRBV4-1,NA
CASERLAREIINEQFF,TGTGCCAGCGAAAGACTAGCCCGGGAGATCATCAATGAGCAGTTCTTC,TRBD2,TRBJ2-1,TRBV2,few
CASSSGVISGQPQHF,TGTGCCAGCAGTTCCGGGGTCATTTCGGGTCAGCCCCAGCATTTT,NA,TRBJ1-5,TRBV12-3/TRBV12-4,few
CASSLRPIDVPFYGYTF,TGCGCCAGCAGCTTGCGCCCCATAGATGTCCCCTTCTATGGCTACACCTTC,NA,TRBJ1-2,TRBV5-1,few
CASSLAGASFF,TGTGCCAGCAGCTTAGCGGGAGCGTCCTTCTTC,NA,TRBJ2-1,TRBV7-9,few
CASSVVMANKTGVTTGELFF,TGTGCCAGCAGCGTAGTAATGGCCAATAAGACAGGGGTCACCACCGGGGAGCTGTTTTTT,TRBD1,TRBJ2-2,TRBV9,NA
CASSLRTGYFNEQFF,TGTGCCAGCAGTTTAAGGACAGGGTACTTCAATGAGCAGTTCTTC,TRBD1,TRBJ2-1,TRBV27,few
CASSLGTALYNEQFF,TGTGCCAGCAGCTTAGGGACAGCTCTCTACAATGAGCAGTTCTTC,NA,TRBJ2-1,TRBV13,NA
CSARLNGDTQYF,TGCAGTGCTAGACTAAACGGCGATACGCAGTATTTT,NA,TRBJ2-3,TRBV20-1,NA
CASSYPAYPDRQGRGQDEQFF,TGTGCCAGCAGCTACCCAGCTTACCCCGACCGACAGGGCAGGGGTCAGGATGAGCAGTTCTTC,TRBD1,TRBJ2-1,TRBV7-8,NA
CASSLQRGQGNFNQPQHF,TGTGCCAGCAGTCTACAGAGGGGACAGGGAAACTTCAATCAGCCCCAGCATTTT,TRBD1,TRBJ1-5,TRBV6-5,NA
CASSSGRGAKNIQYF,TGTGCCAGCAGCTCGGGCAGGGGAGCCAAAAACATTCAGTACTTC,NA,TRBJ2-4,TRBV7-6,NA
CASSSGDGAYGYTF,TGCGCCAGCAGCTCTGGGGACGGGGCCTATGGCTACACCTTC,NA,TRBJ1-2,TRBV5-1,NA
CASGGNWAEAFF,TGTGCCAGTGGGGGTAACTGGGCTGAAGCTTTCTTT,NA,TRBJ1-1,TRBV2,NA
CSARDDSGSPYNEQFF,TGCAGTGCTAGAGATGATAGCGGGAGTCCTTACAATGAGCAGTTCTTC,TRBD2,TRBJ2-1,TRBV20-1,few
CASSLRGLGTEAFF,TGTGCCAGCAGCTTGAGGGGGCTCGGCACTGAAGCTTTCTTT,TRBD1,TRBJ1-1,TRBV5-4,few